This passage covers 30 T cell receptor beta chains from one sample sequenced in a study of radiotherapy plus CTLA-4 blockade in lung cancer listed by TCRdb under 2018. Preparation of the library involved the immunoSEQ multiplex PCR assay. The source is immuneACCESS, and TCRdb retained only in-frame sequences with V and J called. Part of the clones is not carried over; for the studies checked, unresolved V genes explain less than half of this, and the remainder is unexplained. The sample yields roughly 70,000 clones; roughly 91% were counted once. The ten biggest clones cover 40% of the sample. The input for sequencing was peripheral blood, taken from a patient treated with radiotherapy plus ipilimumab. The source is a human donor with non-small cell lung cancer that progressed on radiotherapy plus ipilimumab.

The CDR3 DNA is TGTGCCAGCAGTTTATCAACGGGACTAGCGGGAGTCAATGAGCAGTTCTTC. This sequence encodes CASSLSTGLAGVNEQFF. The chain employs TRBV28 and TRBJ2-1; the match to TRBD2 covers 14 bases. Trimming cost V 1 base and J 6 bases; bases outside gene matches: 5. Germline V gives CDR1 MDHEN, CDR2 SYDVKM. The CDR3 has 17 residues.

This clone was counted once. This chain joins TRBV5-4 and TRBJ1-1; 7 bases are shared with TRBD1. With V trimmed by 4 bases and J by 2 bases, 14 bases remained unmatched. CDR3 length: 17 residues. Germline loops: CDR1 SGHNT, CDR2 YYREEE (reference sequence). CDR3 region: CASSPARGTNYNTEAFF. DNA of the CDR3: TGTGCCAGCAGCCCTGCCAGGGGGACGAATTACAACACTGAAGCTTTCTTT.

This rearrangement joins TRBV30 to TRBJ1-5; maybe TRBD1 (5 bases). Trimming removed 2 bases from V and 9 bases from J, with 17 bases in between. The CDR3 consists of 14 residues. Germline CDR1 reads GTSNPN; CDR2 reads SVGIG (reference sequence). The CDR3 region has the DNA TGTGCCTGGAGTACCGGGGCGGAATGGGGGCCCCAGCATTTT. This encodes CAWSTGAEWGPQHF.

In nucleotides, the CDR3 is TGTGCCAGCAGTTACTCTGGCGGGAGGTCGGCAGATACGCAGTATTTT. Its translation is CASSYSGGRSADTQYF. The chain links TRBV6-6 to TRBJ2-3; 8 bases fit TRBD2. J was trimmed by 4 bases and V by 0 bases; bases with no gene match: 6. Germline V gives CDR1 MNHNY, CDR2 SVGAGI (reference sequence). The CDR3 loop spans 16 amino acids.

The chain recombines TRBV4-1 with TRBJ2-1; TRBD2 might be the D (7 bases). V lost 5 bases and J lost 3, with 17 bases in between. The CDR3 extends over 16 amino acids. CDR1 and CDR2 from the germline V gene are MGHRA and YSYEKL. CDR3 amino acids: CASSTKGGASYNEQFF. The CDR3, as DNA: TGCGCCAGCAGCACGAAGGGGGGGGCGAGCTACAATGAGCAGTTCTTC.

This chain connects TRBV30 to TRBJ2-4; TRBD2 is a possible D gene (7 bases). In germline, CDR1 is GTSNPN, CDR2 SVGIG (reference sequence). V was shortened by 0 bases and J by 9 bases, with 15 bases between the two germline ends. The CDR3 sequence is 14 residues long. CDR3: CAWSVSQGRGIQYF. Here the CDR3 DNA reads TGTGCCTGGAGTGTATCTCAGGGGAGGGGCATTCAGTACTTC.

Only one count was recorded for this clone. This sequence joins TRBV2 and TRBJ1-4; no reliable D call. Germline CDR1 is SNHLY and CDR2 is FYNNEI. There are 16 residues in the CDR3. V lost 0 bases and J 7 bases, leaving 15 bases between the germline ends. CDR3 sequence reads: CASSEALGRSGEKLFF. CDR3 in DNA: TGTGCCAGCAGTGAAGCGCTTGGCAGGTCGGGTGAAAAACTGTTTTTT.

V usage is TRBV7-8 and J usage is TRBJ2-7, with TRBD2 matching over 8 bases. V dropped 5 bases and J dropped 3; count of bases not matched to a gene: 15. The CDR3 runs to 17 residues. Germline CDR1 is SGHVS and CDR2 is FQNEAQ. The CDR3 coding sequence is TGTGCCAGCAGCGTAGGCCCGGTTTTAGCGGGATACTACGAGCAGTACGTC. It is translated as CASSVGPVLAGYYEQYV.

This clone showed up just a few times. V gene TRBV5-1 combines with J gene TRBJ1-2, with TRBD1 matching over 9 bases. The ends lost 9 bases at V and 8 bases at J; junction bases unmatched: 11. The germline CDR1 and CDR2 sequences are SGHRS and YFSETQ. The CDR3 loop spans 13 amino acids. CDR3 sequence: CATRTGERGGYTF. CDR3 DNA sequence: TGCGCCACTCGGACAGGGGAAAGAGGGGGCTACACCTTC. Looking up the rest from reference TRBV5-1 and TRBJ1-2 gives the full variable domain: KAGVTQTPRYLIKTRGQQVTLSCSPISGHRSVSWYQQTPGQGLQFLFEYFSETQRNKGNFPGRFSGRQFSNSRSEMNVSTLELGDSALYLCATRTGERGGYTFGSGTRLTVV.

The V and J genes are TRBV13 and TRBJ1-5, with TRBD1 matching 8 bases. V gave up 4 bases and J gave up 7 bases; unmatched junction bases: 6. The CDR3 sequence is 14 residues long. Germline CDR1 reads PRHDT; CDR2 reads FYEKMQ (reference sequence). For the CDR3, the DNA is TGTGCCAGCAGCTCAGGACAGGGTAGGCAGCCCCAGCATTTT. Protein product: CASSSGQGRQPQHF.

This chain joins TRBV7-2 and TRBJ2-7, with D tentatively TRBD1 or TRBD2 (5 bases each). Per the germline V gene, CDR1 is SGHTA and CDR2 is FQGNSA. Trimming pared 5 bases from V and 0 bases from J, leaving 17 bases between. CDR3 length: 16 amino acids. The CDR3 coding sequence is TGTGCCAGCAGCACGACGGGACGGATGAGCTCCTACGAGCAGTACGTC. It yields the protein CASSTTGRMSSYEQYV.

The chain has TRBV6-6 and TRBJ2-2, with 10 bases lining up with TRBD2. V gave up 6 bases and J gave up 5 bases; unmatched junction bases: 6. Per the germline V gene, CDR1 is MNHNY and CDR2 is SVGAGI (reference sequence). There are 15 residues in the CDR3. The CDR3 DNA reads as TGTGCCAGCAGAGATAGCGGGAGGAGTACCGGGGAGCTGTTTTTT. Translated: CASRDSGRSTGELFF.

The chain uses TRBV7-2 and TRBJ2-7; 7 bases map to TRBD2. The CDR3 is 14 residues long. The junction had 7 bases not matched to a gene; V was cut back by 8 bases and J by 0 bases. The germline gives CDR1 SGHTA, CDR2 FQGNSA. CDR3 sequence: CASGTSSGSYEQYF. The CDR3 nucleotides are TGTGCCAGCGGGACGTCTAGCGGCTCCTACGAGCAGTACTTC.

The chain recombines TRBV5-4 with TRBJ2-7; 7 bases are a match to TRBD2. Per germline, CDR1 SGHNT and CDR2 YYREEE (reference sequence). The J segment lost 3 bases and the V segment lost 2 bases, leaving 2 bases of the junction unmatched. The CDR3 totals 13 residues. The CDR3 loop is CASSFGTNYEQYF. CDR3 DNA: TGTGCCAGCAGCTTTGGGACTAACTACGAGCAGTACTTC.

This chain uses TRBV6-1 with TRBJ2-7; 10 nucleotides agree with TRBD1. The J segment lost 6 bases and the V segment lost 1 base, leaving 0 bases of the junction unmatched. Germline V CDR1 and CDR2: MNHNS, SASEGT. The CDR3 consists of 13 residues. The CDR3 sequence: CASSEGDRGEQYV. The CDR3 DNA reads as TGTGCCAGCAGTGAAGGGGACAGGGGCGAGCAGTACGTC.

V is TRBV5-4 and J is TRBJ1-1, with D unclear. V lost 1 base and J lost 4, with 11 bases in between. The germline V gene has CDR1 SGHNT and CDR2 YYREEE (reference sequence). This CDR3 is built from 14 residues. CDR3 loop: CASSLRGSGTEAFF. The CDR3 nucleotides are TGTGCCAGCAGCTTGCGAGGGTCGGGCACTGAAGCTTTCTTT.

CDR3 residues: CASSVGGDYEQYF. The CDR3 coding sequence is TGTGCCAGCAGCGTAGGGGGCGACTACGAGCAGTACTTC. The genes are TRBV9 and TRBJ2-7, with D perhaps matching TRBD1 (5 bases). The CDR3 runs 13 residues. Germline V CDR1 and CDR2: SGDLS, YYNGEE. V lost 0 bases to trimming and J lost 3 bases, with 7 bases between them.

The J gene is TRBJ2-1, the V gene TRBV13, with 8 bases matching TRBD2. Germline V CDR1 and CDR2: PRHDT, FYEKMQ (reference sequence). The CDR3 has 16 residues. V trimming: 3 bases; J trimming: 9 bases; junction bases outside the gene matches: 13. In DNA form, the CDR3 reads TGTGCCAGCAGCTTCTCCGGGACTAGTCGGGTTGGTGAGCAGTTCTTC. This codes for CASSFSGTSRVGEQFF.

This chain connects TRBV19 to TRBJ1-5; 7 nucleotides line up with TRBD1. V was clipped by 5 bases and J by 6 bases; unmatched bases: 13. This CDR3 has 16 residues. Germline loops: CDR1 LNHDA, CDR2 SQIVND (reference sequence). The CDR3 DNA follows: TGTGCCAGTAGTCCTCAGACAGGGCCCCTTGGTCAGCCCCAGCATTTT. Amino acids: CASSPQTGPLGQPQHF.

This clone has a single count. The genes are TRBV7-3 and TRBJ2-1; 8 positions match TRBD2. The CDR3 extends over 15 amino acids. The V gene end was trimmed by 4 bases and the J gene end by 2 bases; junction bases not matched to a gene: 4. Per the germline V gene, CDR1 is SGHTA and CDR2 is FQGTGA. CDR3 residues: CASSSSGGTYNEQFF. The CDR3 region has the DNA TGTGCCAGCAGCTCTTCGGGAGGGACCTACAATGAGCAGTTCTTC.

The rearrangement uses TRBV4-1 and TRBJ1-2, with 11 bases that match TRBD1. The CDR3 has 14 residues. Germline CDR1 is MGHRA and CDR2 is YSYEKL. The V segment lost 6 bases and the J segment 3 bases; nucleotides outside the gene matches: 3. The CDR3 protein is CASSPGQGDYGYTF. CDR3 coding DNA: TGCGCCAGCAGTCCGGGACAGGGGGACTATGGCTACACCTTC.

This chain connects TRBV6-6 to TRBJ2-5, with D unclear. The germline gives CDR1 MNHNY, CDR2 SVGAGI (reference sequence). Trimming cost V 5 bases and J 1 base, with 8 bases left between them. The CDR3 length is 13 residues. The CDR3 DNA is TGTGCCAGCAGTGCACAGAGCCAAGAGACCCAGTACTTC. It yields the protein CASSAQSQETQYF.

CDR3 sequence (DNA): TGTGCCAGCAGCTTAGAACGCGGAGGAGGAAACACCATATATTTT. Its protein product is CASSLERGGGNTIYF. The chain joins TRBV7-2 to TRBJ1-3; no firm D call. The CDR3 is made up of 15 amino acids. From germline, CDR1 is SGHTA and CDR2 FQGNSA. V was cut by 1 base and J by 4 bases, with 11 bases left in between. Full variable domain (outside the CDR3, taken from reference TRBV7-2 and TRBJ1-3): GAGVSQSPSNKVTEKGKDVELRCDPISGHTALYWYRQSLGQGLEFLIYFQGNSAPDKSGLPSDRFSAERTGGSVSTLTIQRTQQEDSAVYLCASSLERGGGNTIYFGEGSWLTVV.

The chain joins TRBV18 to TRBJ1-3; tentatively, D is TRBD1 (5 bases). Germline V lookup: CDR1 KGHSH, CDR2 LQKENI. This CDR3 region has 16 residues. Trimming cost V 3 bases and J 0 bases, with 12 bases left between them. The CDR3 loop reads CASSPDTLNSGNTIYF. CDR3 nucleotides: TGTGCCAGCTCACCGGACACATTGAACTCTGGAAACACCATATATTTT. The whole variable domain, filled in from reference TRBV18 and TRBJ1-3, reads NAGVMQNPRHLVRRRGQEARLRCSPMKGHSHVYWYRQLPEEGLKFMVYLQKENIIDESGMPKERFSAEFPKEGPSILRIQQVVRGDSAAYFCASSPDTLNSGNTIYFGEGSWLTVV.

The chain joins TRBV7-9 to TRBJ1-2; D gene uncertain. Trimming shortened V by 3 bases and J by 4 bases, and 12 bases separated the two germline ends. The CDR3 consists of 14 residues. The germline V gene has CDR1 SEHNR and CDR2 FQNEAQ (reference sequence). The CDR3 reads CASSLDVGSYGYTF. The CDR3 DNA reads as TGTGCCAGCAGCTTGGACGTCGGGTCCTATGGCTACACCTTC.

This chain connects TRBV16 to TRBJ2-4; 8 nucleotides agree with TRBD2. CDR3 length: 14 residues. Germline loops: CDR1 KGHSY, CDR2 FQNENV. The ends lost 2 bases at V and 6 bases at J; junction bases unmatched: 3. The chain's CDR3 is CASSQSGSVNIQYF. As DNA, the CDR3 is TGTGCCAGCAGCCAAAGCGGGAGTGTAAACATTCAGTACTTC.

In DNA, the CDR3 is TGTGCCAGCAGTGAAGGGGGACTAGCGGGACAAACCGGGGAGCTGTTTTTT. Encoded protein: CASSEGGLAGQTGELFF. The chain carries TRBV2 and TRBJ2-2, with 13 bases identical to TRBD2. CDR1 SNHLY and CDR2 FYNNEI come from the germline V gene. V trimming: 1 base; J trimming: 5 bases; junction bases outside the gene matches: 4. There are 17 residues in the CDR3.

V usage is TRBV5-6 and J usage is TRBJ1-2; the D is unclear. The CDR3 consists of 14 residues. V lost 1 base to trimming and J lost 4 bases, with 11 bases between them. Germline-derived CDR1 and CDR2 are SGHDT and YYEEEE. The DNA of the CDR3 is TGTGCCAGCAGCTTGTCGAATCGTTTCTATGGCTACACCTTC. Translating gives CASSLSNRFYGYTF.

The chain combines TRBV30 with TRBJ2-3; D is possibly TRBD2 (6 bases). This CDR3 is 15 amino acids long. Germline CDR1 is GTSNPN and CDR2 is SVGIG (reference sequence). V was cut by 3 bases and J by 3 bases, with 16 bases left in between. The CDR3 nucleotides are TGTGCCTGGAGGTCCGGGCTAGCGAGAACAGATACGCAGTATTTT. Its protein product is CAWRSGLARTDTQYF.

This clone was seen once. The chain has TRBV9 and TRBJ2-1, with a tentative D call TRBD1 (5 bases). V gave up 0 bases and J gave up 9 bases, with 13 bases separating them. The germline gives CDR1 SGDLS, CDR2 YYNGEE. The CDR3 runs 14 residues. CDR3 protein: CASSVEGLNGEQFF. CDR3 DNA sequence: TGTGCCAGCAGCGTAGAGGGGCTTAACGGTGAGCAGTTCTTC.